This note documents a single TCR beta chain sequence. The antigen remains unidentified. The data are from a study of CD8 T cells in ankylosing spondylitis. V trimming: 3 bases; J trimming: 5 bases; junction bases outside the gene matches: 6. The CDR3 sequence is 14 residues long. CDR1 is SGHTA, CDR2 FQGNSA, per germline. TCRdb called the 5' RACE reads again in MiXCR, with one record for every CDR3 protein. The top ten hold around 20% of the sample, which has some 700,000 distinct CDR3 sequences, over 15% seen once. Study-level findings and limits: Reactive arthritis synovial fluid and blood previously showed some of these motif variants. Blood from ankylosing spondylitis patients appeared to carry a characteristic roughly eight-variant TCR beta motif.

Material for sequencing was blood, either unsorted or a sorted T cell fraction (not recorded which). The V and J genes are TRBV7-2 and TRBJ2-5, with 7 bases matching TRBD1. The clonotype originates from a male donor with ankylosing spondylitis. DNA for the CDR3: TGTGCCAGCAGCTTCGACAGGGCTCATGAGACCCAGTACTTC. Its protein product is CASSFDRAHETQYF.